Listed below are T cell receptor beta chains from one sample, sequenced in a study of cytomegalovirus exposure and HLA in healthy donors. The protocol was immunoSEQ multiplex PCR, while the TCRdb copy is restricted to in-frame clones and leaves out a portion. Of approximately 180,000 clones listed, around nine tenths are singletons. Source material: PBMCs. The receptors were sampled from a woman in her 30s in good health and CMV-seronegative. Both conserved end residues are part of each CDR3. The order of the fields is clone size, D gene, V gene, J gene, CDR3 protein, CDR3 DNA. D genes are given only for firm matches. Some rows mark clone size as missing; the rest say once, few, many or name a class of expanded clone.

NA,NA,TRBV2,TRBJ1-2,CASSDGGLFNYGYTF,TGTGCCAGCAGTGATGGCGGGCTATTTAACTATGGCTACACCTTC
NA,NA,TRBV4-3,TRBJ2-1,CASSQSPGILSTYNEQFF,TGCGCCAGCAGCCAATCCCCAGGGATCCTCAGCACCTACAATGAGCAGTTCTTC
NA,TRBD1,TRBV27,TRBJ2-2,CASSSGGGELFF,TGTGCCAGCAGCTCAGGGGGCGGGGAGCTGTTTTTT
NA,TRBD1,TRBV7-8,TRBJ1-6,CASSLDGGRTGYTRRGSPLHF,TGTGCCAGCAGCTTAGATGGGGGCCGGACAGGGTATACTCGCCGGGGTTCACCCCTCCACTTT
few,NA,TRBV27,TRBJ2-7,CASSPHPEGDEQYF,TGTGCCAGCAGTCCCCACCCAGAGGGGGACGAGCAGTACTTC
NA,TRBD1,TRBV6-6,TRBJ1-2,CASSYRGTDYGYTF,TGTGCCAGCAGTTACCGAGGGACAGACTATGGCTACACCTTC
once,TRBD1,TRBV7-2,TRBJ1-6,CASSLGGQGSYNSPLHF,TGTGCCAGCAGCTTAGGTGGACAGGGCTCATATAATTCACCCCTCCACTTT
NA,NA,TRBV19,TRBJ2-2,CASSIYDSFTGELFF,TGTGCCAGTAGTATTTATGACAGCTTCACCGGGGAGCTGTTTTTT
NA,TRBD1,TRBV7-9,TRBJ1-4,CASSLGQGTNEKLFF,TGTGCCAGCAGCTTGGGACAGGGAACTAATGAAAAACTGTTTTTT
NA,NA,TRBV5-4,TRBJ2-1,CASSSGVNLGNEQFF,TGTGCCAGCAGCTCCGGAGTGAACCTCGGCAATGAGCAGTTCTTC
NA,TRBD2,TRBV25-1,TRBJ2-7,CASSESFAGGSNEQYF,TGTGCCAGCAGTGAGTCTTTCGCGGGGGGGTCGAACGAGCAGTACTTC
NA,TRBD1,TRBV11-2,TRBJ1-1,CASSLAGTRGLNTEAFF,TGTGCCAGCAGCTTAGCGGGAACCAGGGGGCTCAACACTGAAGCTTTCTTT
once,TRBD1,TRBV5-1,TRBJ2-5,CASRLGTGVEETQYF,TGCGCCAGCAGGCTAGGGACAGGGGTGGAAGAGACCCAGTACTTC
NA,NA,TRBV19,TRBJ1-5,CASSIGDQPQHF,TGTGCCAGTAGTATTGGAGATCAGCCCCAGCATTTT
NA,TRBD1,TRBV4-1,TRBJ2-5,CASSQYQTGMETQYF,TGCGCCAGCAGCCAGTACCAGACAGGGATGGAGACCCAGTACTTC